The 15 T cell receptor beta chains below all came from one sample that was sequenced in a study of CD8+CD57+ T cells in acquired aplastic anemia. Before being chosen for sequencing, patients had shown CD8+CD57+ cell expansion by flow cytometry. TCR beta VDJ and CDR3 profiling used genomic DNA as template. MiXCR was run by TCRdb on the reads, yielding one entry per CDR3 protein. The table has over 150,000 distinct CDR3 sequences, around 75% seen once. The sequenced sample consisted of sorted CD4+, CD8+, or CD8+CD57+ T cells (not recorded which) from PBMCs. These receptor sequences come from a human donor with aplastic anemia.

J is TRBJ2-3 and V is TRBV25-1; 12 bases align to TRBD2. CDR1 MGHDK and CDR2 SYGVNS come from the germline V gene. V lost 8 bases, J lost 4 bases, and 13 bases stayed unmatched. This CDR3 comprises 17 residues. In DNA, the CDR3 is TGTGCCAGCGGCCTACAGCGCTCTAGCGGGAGGGCAGATACGCAGTATTTT. This codes for CASGLQRSSGRADTQYF.

A few counts support this clonotype. V gene TRBV6-4 combines with J gene TRBJ2-3, with 8 bases that match TRBD2. This CDR3 spans 15 amino acids. Germline CDR1 MRHNA, CDR2 SNTAGT. V shed 6 bases and J 1 base; nucleotides not matched to a gene: 6. This CDR3 is CASSEGLGGTDTQYF. Here the CDR3 DNA reads TGTGCCAGCAGCGAGGGACTAGGTGGCACAGATACGCAGTATTTT.

The V call is TRBV2, the J call TRBJ2-5, with D possibly being TRBD1 or TRBD2 (5 bases each). This CDR3 has 16 amino acids. Trimming took 8 bases from V and 1 from J, leaving 20 bases between them. The germline V gene encodes CDR1 SNHLY and CDR2 FYNNEI. The CDR3 DNA is TGTGCCAGCCAAGCCACCGGGACCCATCGCCAAGAGACCCAGTACTTC. This translates into CASQATGTHRQETQYF. Combining the CDR3 with reference TRBV2 and TRBJ2-5 gives the whole variable domain EPEVTQTPSHQVTQMGQEVILRCVPISNHLYFYWYRQILGQKVEFLVSFYNNEISEKSEIFDDQFSVERPDGSNFTLKIRSTKLEDSAMYFCASQATGTHRQETQYFGPGTRLLVL.

This clonotype was observed once. This sequence joins TRBV11-2 and TRBJ2-5, with D perhaps matching TRBD1 (6 bases). The germline CDR1 and CDR2 sequences are SGHAT and FQNNGV. Trimming removed 0 bases at V and 4 bases at J, with 9 bases between. The CDR3 length is 14 residues. Here the CDR3 DNA reads TGTGCCAGCAGCTTAGAACAGGGAAGAGAGACCCAGTACTTC. Amino acid sequence: CASSLEQGRETQYF.

With respect to this clonotype: One end of the junction varies from germline; a read error may be responsible. This chain links TRBV15 with TRBJ1-1; unclear D gene. This CDR3 has 14 residues. Germline CDR1 is LNHNV and CDR2 is YYDKDF (reference sequence). Written as DNA, the CDR3 is TGTGCTACCAGCAGAGATTCCGTCAACACTGAAGCTTTCTTT. Amino acids: CATSRDSVNTEAFF.

The DNA of the CDR3 is TGTGCCAGCAGCTTCTACAGCACCTACGAGCAGTACTTC. This gives the protein CASSFYSTYEQYF. The V call is TRBV7-9, the J call TRBJ2-7; D is unclear. Per germline, CDR1 SEHNR and CDR2 FQNEAQ (reference sequence). V gave up 3 bases and J gave up 2 bases, with 8 bases separating them. The CDR3 totals 13 residues.

V gene TRBV5-6 combines with J gene TRBJ2-7; TRBD2 matches 9 bases. CDR3 length: 16 residues. The V gene's germline CDR1 is SGHDT and CDR2 YYEEEE. J lost 1 base, V lost 2 bases, and 7 bases had no gene match. CDR3 sequence: CASSLPLAGLSYEQYF. Here the CDR3 DNA reads TGTGCCAGCAGCTTACCCCTAGCGGGACTTTCCTACGAGCAGTACTTC.

A remark on this clonotype: A junction boundary mismatches the germline segment, possibly from a read error. The chain combines TRBV7-9 with TRBJ2-7, with D tentatively TRBD1 (6 bases). CDR3 length: 15 amino acids. From germline, CDR1 is SEHNR and CDR2 FQNEAQ (reference sequence). The DNA for the CDR3 is TGCGCCAGCAGCCAAGAGGGGGAAGGCCATCACGAGCAGTACTTC. As protein: CASSQEGEGHHEQYF.

The gene calls are TRBV20-1 and TRBJ2-7; possibly TRBD2 for D (7 bases). The CDR3 length is 16 residues. Germline V CDR1 and CDR2: DFQATT, SNEGSKA (reference sequence). V gave up 0 bases and J gave up 1 base, with 16 bases separating them. Written as DNA, the CDR3 is TGCAGTGCTAGAGAGTCTAGGGGGGGGAATTCCTACGAGCAGTACTTC. The encoded protein is CSARESRGGNSYEQYF.

The rearrangement links TRBV2 to TRBJ2-1; 12 nucleotides line up with TRBD2. Per germline, CDR1 SNHLY and CDR2 FYNNEI. V was pared by 6 bases and J by 5 bases, with 8 bases of the junction left unmatched. The CDR3 runs to 16 residues. The CDR3 DNA reads TGTGCCAGCAGGCCTCTAGCGGGGGGGCCCGACAATGAGCAGTTCTTC. Amino acids: CASRPLAGGPDNEQFF.

The chain links TRBV6-4 to TRBJ2-1, with 10 positions matching TRBD1. Looked up from germline, CDR1 is MRHNA and CDR2 is SNTAGT. V dropped 4 bases and J dropped 8; count of bases not matched to a gene: 5. The CDR3 extends over 14 amino acids. The CDR3 sequence is CASSAGTGEDEQFF. CDR3 nucleotides: TGTGCCAGCAGTGCCGGGACAGGGGAAGATGAGCAGTTCTTC.

This clonotype was detected only a few times. The V and J genes are TRBV29-1 and TRBJ2-1; D remains unclear. CDR1 is SQVTM and CDR2 is ANQGSEA in the germline V gene. CDR3 length equals 10 residues. V lost 3 bases to trimming and J lost 5 bases, with 2 bases between them. CDR3 region: CSVDDNEQFF. The CDR3 nucleotides are TGCAGCGTTGACGACAATGAGCAGTTCTTC.

This clonotype occurred a few times. The rearrangement joins TRBV24-1 to TRBJ2-1, with unresolved D. This CDR3 contains 13 residues. Germline assignment: CDR1 KGHDR and CDR2 SFDVKD. Trimming stripped 3 bases from V and 4 bases from J, with 6 bases between. CDR3 sequence reads: CATSDLTYNEQFF. The CDR3 DNA sequence: TGTGCCACCAGTGATCTAACTTACAATGAGCAGTTCTTC.

This chain links TRBV5-4 with TRBJ1-2; no definite D call. CDR3 length: 11 amino acids. Trimming pared 3 bases from V and 2 bases from J, leaving 2 bases between. Germline V gene sequence: CDR1 SGHNT, CDR2 YYREEE (reference sequence). The CDR3 DNA is TGTGCCAGCAGCTACAACTATGGCTACACCTTC. Translation: CASSYNYGYTF.

The chain joins TRBV14 to TRBJ1-2, with 10 positions matching TRBD1. The length of the CDR3 is 15 residues. In germline, CDR1 is SGHDN, CDR2 FVKESK. V was clipped by 4 bases and J by 3 bases; unmatched bases: 5. The CDR3 reads CASSLGQGLHYGYTF. CDR3 coding DNA: TGTGCCAGCAGCCTGGGACAGGGGTTACACTATGGCTACACCTTC.